A single sample is the source of the 15 T cell receptor beta chains below, sequenced in a study of CD8+CD57+ T cells in acquired aplastic anemia. Sequenced patients had shown CD8+CD57+ cell expansion by flow cytometry. The study profiled TCR beta VDJ and CDR3 using genomic DNA as template. A single record per CDR3 protein comes from TCRdb applying MiXCR to the reads. This table has approximately 190,000 distinct CDR3 sequences, roughly half appearing once. Specimen: sorted CD4+, CD8+, or CD8+CD57+ T cells (not recorded which) from PBMCs. Every receptor here comes from a human donor with aplastic anemia.

V and J are TRBV25-1 and TRBJ2-6; D is uncertain. CDR1 and CDR2 (germline): MGHDK, SYGVNS. This CDR3 is built from 15 residues. The V end was cut by 4 bases, the J end by 4 bases, with 11 bases between. The CDR3 loop reads CASSAPDDGANVLTF. DNA of the CDR3: TGTGCCAGCAGTGCCCCAGACGACGGGGCCAACGTCCTGACTTTC.

The table lists this clonotype with a count of one. The gene calls are TRBV19 and TRBJ2-7; D might be TRBD1 or TRBD2, each matching 5 bases. The CDR3 contains 15 residues. The germline V gene has CDR1 LNHDA and CDR2 SQIVND (reference sequence). V was trimmed by 3 bases and J by 4 bases, leaving 16 bases between them. CDR3 nucleotide sequence: TGTGCCAGTAGTATCCAGATGATGGGGGAATACGAGCAGTACTTC. Amino acids: CASSIQMMGEYEQYF.

The rearrangement links TRBV19 to TRBJ2-5; possibly TRBD1 or TRBD2 for D (6 bases each). CDR3 length equals 14 residues. The germline V gene encodes CDR1 LNHDA and CDR2 SQIVND (reference sequence). Trimming left V 1 base short and J 4 bases short, with 10 bases between. The CDR3 DNA reads as TGTGCCAGTAGTATAGGGGGGGCCGGAGAGACCCAGTACTTC. Translated: CASSIGGAGETQYF.

This clonotype appeared many times. This sequence joins TRBV9 and TRBJ2-7; D unclear. Per germline, CDR1 SGDLS and CDR2 YYNGEE. V lost 0 bases and J lost 0, with 7 bases in between. The CDR3 covers 14 residues. The CDR3 protein is CASSVGRSSYEQYF. The CDR3 DNA reads TGTGCCAGCAGCGTAGGACGGTCCTCCTACGAGCAGTACTTC.

The chain combines TRBV20-1 with TRBJ2-7; TRBD1 agrees at 9 bases. Unmatched junction bases numbered 12, after V lost 6 bases and J lost 6 bases. The V gene's germline CDR1 is DFQATT and CDR2 SNEGSKA (reference sequence). The CDR3 is 14 amino acids. DNA for the CDR3: TGCAGTGCAGCCCCCGGGACAGGGCTCAGCGAGCAGTACTTC. The encoded protein is CSAAPGTGLSEQYF.

This clonotype occurred a few times. The CDR3: CASRDGTATETQYF. Written as DNA, the CDR3 is TGTGCCAGTAGGGACGGGACAGCAACAGAGACCCAGTACTTC. The chain recombines TRBV19 with TRBJ2-5; the match to TRBD1 covers 7 bases. The CDR3 has 14 residues. Germline CDR1 and CDR2: LNHDA and SQIVND (reference sequence). The trim removed 6 bases at V and 4 bases at J, leaving 8 bases unmatched.

This clonotype has at least ten counts. The chain couples TRBV7-3 to TRBJ2-1; D may match TRBD1 or TRBD2 (5 bases each). Germline-derived CDR1 and CDR2 are SGHTA and FQGTGA. V dropped 10 bases and J dropped 4 bases, with 14 bases sitting between them. The CDR3 contains 13 residues. CDR3 loop: CATSPGPYNEQFF. In DNA, the CDR3 is TGTGCCACGAGCCCGGGACCTTACAATGAGCAGTTCTTC.

The chain recombines TRBV11-2 with TRBJ2-7; maybe TRBD2 (5 bases). V was trimmed by 5 bases and J by 3 bases, leaving 23 bases between them. The CDR3 has 17 residues. Germline V gene lookup returns CDR1 SGHAT and CDR2 FQNNGV. This CDR3 is CASSLGSGGSYGYEQYF. The CDR3 DNA sequence: TGTGCCAGCAGCCTAGGGTCAGGCGGGTCCTATGGCTACGAGCAGTACTTC.

About this clonotype: This clone may be a read error of a much larger clone one base away. It is likely a read error, because the conserved phenylalanine at the end of the CDR3 is missing. The V gene is TRBV20-1, the J gene TRBJ2-2; tentative D call: TRBD1 (6 bases). Germline values: CDR1 DFQATT, CDR2 SNEGSKA (reference sequence). CDR3 length: 16 amino acids. With 0 bases removed from V and 5 bases from J, the gap between germline ends came to 16 bases. The CDR3: CSARDRSQGRTGELFL. DNA of the CDR3: TGCAGTGCTAGAGATAGGAGTCAGGGGCGTACCGGGGAGCTGTTTCTT.

This clonotype was seen once. This chain joins TRBV7-2 and TRBJ2-5; TRBD1 agrees at 7 bases. This CDR3 is built from 15 residues. Germline assignment: CDR1 SGHTA and CDR2 FQGNSA. V dropped 5 bases and J dropped 4; count of bases not matched to a gene: 10. In DNA form, the CDR3 reads TGTGCCAGCAGCCCCGGGACAGCCTCCCGAGAGACCCAGTACTTC. Amino acid sequence: CASSPGTASRETQYF.

This clonotype was observed at least ten times. V is TRBV20-1 and J is TRBJ2-5; 8 bases match TRBD2. The CDR3 runs 13 residues. Trimming at V came to 3 bases and at J to 8 bases, leaving 8 bases not matched to a gene. Germline CDR1 and CDR2: DFQATT and SNEGSKA (reference sequence). Here the CDR3 reads CSASYPGLGTQYF. The CDR3 coding sequence is TGCAGTGCTAGTTATCCGGGACTAGGAACCCAGTACTTC.

The chain carries TRBV27 and TRBJ2-1; 7 bases agree with TRBD1. Trimming took 7 bases from V and 3 from J; bases not matched to a gene: 9. The CDR3 contains 15 residues. The germline CDR1 and CDR2 sequences are MNHEY and SMNVEV (reference sequence). The CDR3 loop reads CASTRPGQFYNEQFF. The DNA of the CDR3 is TGTGCCAGCACCCGGCCGGGACAGTTCTACAATGAGCAGTTCTTC.

The rearrangement links TRBV5-6 to TRBJ2-3; 11 bases agree with TRBD2. V lost 3 bases and J lost 2; bases outside the gene matches: 2. Germline values: CDR1 SGHDT, CDR2 YYEEEE. The CDR3 is 15 residues long. The CDR3 region has the DNA TGTGCCAGCAGCTCGGGACTAGCGGACACAGATACGCAGTATTTT. This gives the protein CASSSGLADTDTQYF.

The J gene is TRBJ1-1, the V gene TRBV2; D is perhaps TRBD1 (6 bases). Germline CDR1 is SNHLY and CDR2 is FYNNEI. V was pared by 8 bases and J by 11 bases, with 12 bases between. This CDR3 is 10 amino acids long. DNA of the CDR3: TGTGCCAGCCGGGGGGCCGCGGCTTTCTTT. It is translated as CASRGAAAFF.

The rearrangement links TRBV6-5 to TRBJ1-3, with D tentatively TRBD1 (5 bases). Between the trimmed V and J ends, which lost 1 base and 0 bases, there was a span of 13 bases. The germline V gene encodes CDR1 MNHEY and CDR2 SVGAGI. The CDR3 length is 17 residues. The CDR3 protein is CASSYFGGALSGNTIYF. CDR3 coding DNA: TGTGCCAGCAGTTACTTCGGAGGGGCCCTCTCTGGAAACACCATATATTTT.